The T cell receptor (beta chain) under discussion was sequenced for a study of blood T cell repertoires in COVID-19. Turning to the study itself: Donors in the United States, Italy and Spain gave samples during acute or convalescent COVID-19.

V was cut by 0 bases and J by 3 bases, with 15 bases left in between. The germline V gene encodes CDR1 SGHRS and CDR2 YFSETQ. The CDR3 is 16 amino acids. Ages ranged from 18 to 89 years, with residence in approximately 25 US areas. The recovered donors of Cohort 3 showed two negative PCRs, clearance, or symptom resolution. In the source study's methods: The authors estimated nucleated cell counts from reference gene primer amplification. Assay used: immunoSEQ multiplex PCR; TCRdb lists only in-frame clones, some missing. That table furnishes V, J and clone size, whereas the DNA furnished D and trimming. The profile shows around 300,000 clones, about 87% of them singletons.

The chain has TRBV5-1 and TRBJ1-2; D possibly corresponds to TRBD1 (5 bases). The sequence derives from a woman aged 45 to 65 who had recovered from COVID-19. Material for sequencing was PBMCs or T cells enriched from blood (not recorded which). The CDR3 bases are TGCGCCAGCAGCTTGGCCCCGGCCAGGGATGACTATGGCTACACCTTC. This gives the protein CASSLAPARDDYGYTF. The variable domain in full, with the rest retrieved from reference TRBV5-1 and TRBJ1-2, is KAGVTQTPRYLIKTRGQQVTLSCSPISGHRSVSWYQQTPGQGLQFLFEYFSETQRNKGNFPGRFSGRQFSNSRSEMNVSTLELGDSALYLCASSLAPARDDYGYTFGSGTRLTVV.